A single T cell receptor (beta chain) is shown here with its context. From blood CD8+ and CD4+ T cells, the TCR beta chain was sequenced. Included as multiple sclerosis controls were treatment-naive patients who had stable or active relapsing-remitting disease. TEMRA cells were FACS-enriched, with CD8+ and CD4+ T cells isolated negatively. This record comes from a study of CD8 T cells in Susac syndrome. RNA was extracted with the RNeasy kit, and a quantity of about 0.5 to 1 ug was reverse transcribed using random hexamers. Amplification of TCR beta CDR3 across 54 Vbeta and 13 Jbeta was performed with immunoSEQ multiplex PCR. MiXCR, applied by TCRdb to the immunoSEQ multiplex PCR reads, yields one record per CDR3 protein. The sample has approximately 150,000 distinct CDR3 sequences, around 86% seen once. Germline CDR1 reads MGHDK; CDR2 reads SYGVNS. V lost 8 bases to trimming and J lost 4 bases, with 8 bases between them. The length of the CDR3 is 12 residues.

Source material: CD8+ T cells from PBMCs. The V and J genes are TRBV25-1 and TRBJ2-2; the D gene is possibly TRBD1 (6 bases). The source of this sequence is a human donor with multiple sclerosis. The CDR3 nucleotides read TGTGCCAGCGGACAGAGCACCGGGGAGCTGTTTTTT. It encodes CASGQSTGELFF.